This passage covers 24 T cell receptor beta chains from one sample sequenced in a study of CD8+ T cells in alopecia areata. Treatment noted: oral pan-JAK inhibitor, 5-10 mg twice daily. cDNA prepared by RNA extraction and subsequent reverse transcription served as the template for sequencing. Sequencing used immunoSEQ multiplex PCR; TCRdb keeps in-frame clones, though not all of them. The data hold about 290,000 clones, with more than 45% observed a single time. Sample: CD4+ T cells sorted from blood, taken at week 24, from a patient treated with tofacitinib. These receptors all come from a human donor with alopecia areata.

CDR3 protein: CAWRLWGARTDTQYF. CDR3 coding DNA: TGTGCCTGGAGATTGTGGGGGGCCCGCACAGATACGCAGTATTTT. The chain joins TRBV30 to TRBJ2-3, with D perhaps matching TRBD1 or TRBD2 (6 bases each). The germline V gene has CDR1 GTSNPN and CDR2 SVGIG (reference sequence). V dropped 3 bases and J dropped 1 base, with 14 bases sitting between them. The CDR3 spans 15 residues.

This clone occurred once. V and J are TRBV6-5 and TRBJ1-6, with 8 bases lining up with TRBD1. Germline CDR1 is MNHEY and CDR2 is SVGAGI. J gave up 8 bases and V 6 bases, and 6 bases lay outside the gene matches. The CDR3 length is 14 residues. CDR3 protein: CASRTGEGDSPLHF. The DNA of the CDR3 is TGTGCCAGCAGGACAGGGGAGGGTGATTCACCCCTCCACTTT.

This rearrangement joins TRBV30 to TRBJ1-4; a weak D match, TRBD1 (5 bases). The CDR3 is 13 residues long. Trimming stripped 2 bases from V and 4 bases from J, with 8 bases between. CDR1 and CDR2 from the germline V gene are GTSNPN and SVGIG (reference sequence). The CDR3 here is CAWSTGLNEKLFF. In nucleotides, the CDR3 is TGTGCCTGGAGTACGGGGCTTAATGAAAAACTGTTTTTT.

The chain is built from TRBV2 and TRBJ2-5, with TRBD2 as a possible D gene (5 bases). The ends were cut back, 6 bases at V and 5 bases at J, with 13 bases in the middle. Looked up from germline, CDR1 is SNHLY and CDR2 is FYNNEI. The length of the CDR3 is 13 residues. CDR3 in DNA: TGTGCCAGCAGCGGAGGTCAGCGGGAGACCCAGTACTTC. This sequence encodes CASSGGQRETQYF.

This rearrangement joins TRBV7-2 to TRBJ1-5, with a tentative D call TRBD1 (6 bases). The V end was cut by 1 base, the J end by 0 bases, with 10 bases between. Germline V gives CDR1 SGHTA, CDR2 FQGNSA. The CDR3 sequence is 16 residues long. CDR3: CASSLETGYSNQPQHF. In DNA form, the CDR3 reads TGTGCCAGCAGCTTAGAGACAGGATATAGCAATCAGCCCCAGCATTTT.

The chain joins TRBV25-1 to TRBJ2-5; 8 bases fit TRBD1. Unmatched junction bases numbered 6, after V lost 7 bases and J lost 5 bases. The CDR3 spans 13 residues. Per germline, CDR1 MGHDK and CDR2 SYGVNS. The CDR3 coding sequence is TGTGCCAGCATTGGACAGGGATGGGAGACCCAGTACTTC. It is translated as CASIGQGWETQYF.

The V call is TRBV19, the J call TRBJ2-5; TRBD1 matches at 7 bases. CDR3 length: 15 residues. Germline V CDR1 and CDR2: LNHDA, SQIVND (reference sequence). V lost 3 bases and J lost 4; bases outside the gene matches: 8. CDR3 residues: CASSIGRGKGETQYF. In DNA, the CDR3 is TGTGCCAGTAGTATTGGCAGGGGGAAGGGAGAGACCCAGTACTTC.

CDR3 in amino acids: CASSSLQGDQPQHF. The CDR3 DNA reads TGTGCCAGCAGCTCGTTACAGGGTGATCAGCCCCAGCATTTT. The chain couples TRBV5-5 to TRBJ1-5; weak D call: TRBD1 (6 bases). Trimming shortened V by 3 bases and J by 5 bases, and 12 bases separated the two germline ends. Looked up from germline, CDR1 is SGHKS and CDR2 is YYEKEE (reference sequence). The CDR3 runs 14 residues.

This chain joins TRBV2 and TRBJ2-5; D might be TRBD1 or TRBD2, each matching 5 bases. V shed 5 bases and J shed 3 bases, with 13 bases lying between them. The CDR3 is 14 residues long. In germline, CDR1 is SNHLY, CDR2 FYNNEI. The DNA of the CDR3 is TGTGCCAGCAGTACCGCCCTGGGGGAAGAGACCCAGTACTTC. Translation gives CASSTALGEETQYF.

This clone was detected many times. The rearrangement links TRBV19 to TRBJ2-3, with no clear D. The germline V gene has CDR1 LNHDA and CDR2 SQIVND (reference sequence). The V and J ends lost 3 bases and 3 bases respectively, with 13 bases between them. The CDR3 is made up of 15 amino acids. The CDR3 here is CASSIDNRYTDTQYF. The CDR3 region has the DNA TGTGCCAGTAGTATTGACAACAGATATACAGATACGCAGTATTTT.

This chain uses TRBV6-1 with TRBJ1-1; D perhaps matches TRBD1 (5 bases). The CDR3 contains 15 residues. Germline assignment: CDR1 MNHNS and CDR2 SASEGT. V was clipped by 4 bases and J by 1 base, with 13 bases between them. CDR3 protein: CASSGTYRKNTEAFF. The CDR3 DNA reads TGTGCCAGCAGTGGGACTTACAGGAAGAACACTGAAGCTTTCTTT.

The chain couples TRBV30 to TRBJ2-2; 9 bases fit TRBD2. The CDR3 has 15 amino acids. After removal of 5 bases from V and 4 bases from J, the junction contained 8 bases not matched to a gene. The V gene's germline CDR1 is GTSNPN and CDR2 SVGIG (reference sequence). The DNA of the CDR3 is TGTGCCTGGGCCGTCGGACTAGCGATCACCGGGGAGCTGTTTTTT. It translates to CAWAVGLAITGELFF.

This clone has just a few counts. This chain joins TRBV20-1 and TRBJ1-1; D is ambiguous. The V end lost 4 bases, the J end lost 6 bases, and 6 bases lay between the germline ends. The CDR3 totals 10 residues. Germline V lookup: CDR1 DFQATT, CDR2 SNEGSKA (reference sequence). The CDR3 DNA sequence: TGCAGTGCTACGACTGCTGAAGCTTTCTTT. Amino acids: CSATTAEAFF.

The CDR3 here is CATSRAQGTDTQYF. In nucleotides, the CDR3 is TGTGCCACCAGCAGAGCACAGGGCACAGATACGCAGTATTTT. The gene calls are TRBV15 and TRBJ2-3, with a possible D match to TRBD1 (5 bases). Germline CDR1 and CDR2: LNHNV and YYDKDF (reference sequence). This CDR3 has 14 residues. V was trimmed by 1 base and J by 1 base, leaving 6 bases between them.

The V call is TRBV11-3, the J call TRBJ2-6; D not resolved. This CDR3 region has 13 residues. Germline lookup yields CDR1 SGHNT and CDR2 YENEEA. Deletions cut 9 bases from V and 0 bases from J, with 6 bases between. The CDR3 spells CASPLSGANVLTF. CDR3 coding DNA: TGTGCCAGTCCTCTCTCTGGGGCCAACGTCCTGACTTTC.

The chain employs TRBV30 and TRBJ2-7; D remains unclear. V lost 2 bases, J lost 9 bases, and 17 bases lay in between. This CDR3 region has 13 residues. Germline CDR1 is GTSNPN and CDR2 is SVGIG (reference sequence). CDR3 region: CAWSPRITFGQYF. For the CDR3, the DNA is TGTGCCTGGAGTCCCCGAATCACATTCGGGCAGTACTTC.

The chain employs TRBV5-6 and TRBJ2-3; a possible D gene is TRBD1 (5 bases). This CDR3 has 15 residues. Germline CDR1 is SGHDT and CDR2 is YYEEEE. Between the trimmed V and J ends, which lost 3 bases and 5 bases, there was a span of 16 bases. The CDR3 is CASSSRQLGKDTQYF. The CDR3 coding sequence is TGTGCCAGCAGCTCCCGACAGCTGGGGAAAGATACGCAGTATTTT.

This sequence joins TRBV5-1 and TRBJ1-2, with unresolved D. Germline values: CDR1 SGHRS, CDR2 YFSETQ. This CDR3 has 15 residues. V gave up 1 base and J gave up 4 bases, with 14 bases separating them. The DNA for the CDR3 is TGCGCCAGCAGCTTGAGTGCGGCAGCCGCCTATGGCTACACCTTC. Translation: CASSLSAAAAYGYTF.

The chain couples TRBV30 to TRBJ2-4; 7 bases are a match to TRBD1. Unmatched junction bases numbered 6, after V lost 4 bases and J lost 3 bases. The CDR3 sequence is 14 residues long. CDR1 is GTSNPN, CDR2 SVGIG, per germline (reference sequence). The CDR3 region has the DNA TGTGCCTGGAACAGGGGAGAGGGCAAAAACATTCAGTACTTC. It is translated as CAWNRGEGKNIQYF.

V and J are TRBV28 and TRBJ1-2; unclear D gene. The CDR3 covers 14 residues. From germline, CDR1 is MDHEN and CDR2 SYDVKM. V lost 7 bases and J lost 0, with 12 bases in between. CDR3 DNA sequence: TGTGCCAGCAACGTCCTCAGAGCTAACTATGGCTACACCTTC. Translating gives CASNVLRANYGYTF.

The count of this clone is one. The gene calls are TRBV4-1 and TRBJ2-2; D gene ambiguous. The germline V gene encodes CDR1 MGHRA and CDR2 YSYEKL. Trimming stripped 4 bases from V and 0 bases from J, with 12 bases between. This CDR3 is 16 amino acids long. This CDR3 reads CASSRSRTSNTGELFF. Here the CDR3 DNA reads TGCGCCAGCAGCCGCAGCAGGACCTCGAACACCGGGGAGCTGTTTTTT.

The chain uses TRBV28 and TRBJ2-7; D might be TRBD1 (6 bases). V was trimmed by 2 bases and J by 3 bases, leaving 8 bases between them. Germline V gives CDR1 MDHEN, CDR2 SYDVKM. This CDR3 has 13 residues. The CDR3 reads CASSLPQGYEQYF. CDR3 bases: TGTGCCAGCAGTTTACCACAGGGCTACGAGCAGTACTTC.

The chain combines TRBV6-5 with TRBJ2-3; 7 nucleotides agree with TRBD1. V lost 8 bases to trimming and J lost 1 base; unmatched junction nucleotides: 3. The CDR3 sequence is 13 residues long. The germline gives CDR1 MNHEY, CDR2 SVGAGI. The CDR3 protein is CASGTVGTDTQYF. The CDR3 DNA follows: TGTGCCAGCGGGACAGTGGGCACAGATACGCAGTATTTT.

The chain joins TRBV29-1 to TRBJ2-5; 12 positions agree with TRBD2. V lost 4 bases, J lost 4 bases, and 10 bases stayed unmatched. The germline gives CDR1 SQVTM, CDR2 ANQGSEA. The CDR3 runs to 16 residues. The DNA for the CDR3 is TGCAGCGTTGGGCTACTAGCGGGGGGACTAGGAGAGACCCAGTACTTC. It yields the protein CSVGLLAGGLGETQYF.